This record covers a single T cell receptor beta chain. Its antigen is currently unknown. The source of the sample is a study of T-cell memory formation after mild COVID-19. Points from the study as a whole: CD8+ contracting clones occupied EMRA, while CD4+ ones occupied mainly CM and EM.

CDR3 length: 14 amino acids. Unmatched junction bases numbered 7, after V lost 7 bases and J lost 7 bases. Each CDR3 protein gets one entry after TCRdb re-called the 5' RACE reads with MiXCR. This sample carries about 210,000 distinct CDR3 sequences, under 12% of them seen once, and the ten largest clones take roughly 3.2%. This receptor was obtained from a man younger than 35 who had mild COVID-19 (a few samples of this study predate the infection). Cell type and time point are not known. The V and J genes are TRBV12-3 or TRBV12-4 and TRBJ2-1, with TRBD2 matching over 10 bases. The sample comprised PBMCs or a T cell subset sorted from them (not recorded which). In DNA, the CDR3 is TGTGCCAGCACCCAAGCGGGGGGGCCGAATGAGCAGTTCTTC. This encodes CASTQAGGPNEQFF.